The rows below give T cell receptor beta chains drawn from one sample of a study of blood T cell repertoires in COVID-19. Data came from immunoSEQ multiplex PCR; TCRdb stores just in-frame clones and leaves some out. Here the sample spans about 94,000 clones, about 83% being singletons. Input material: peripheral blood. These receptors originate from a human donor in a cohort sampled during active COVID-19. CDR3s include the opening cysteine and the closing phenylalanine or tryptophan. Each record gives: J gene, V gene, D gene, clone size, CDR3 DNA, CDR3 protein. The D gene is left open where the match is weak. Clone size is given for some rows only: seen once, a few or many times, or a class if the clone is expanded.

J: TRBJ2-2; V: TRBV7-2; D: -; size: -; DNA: TGTGCCAGCAAGCTACTAGCGAACACCGGGGAGCTGTTTTTT; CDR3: CASKLLANTGELFF
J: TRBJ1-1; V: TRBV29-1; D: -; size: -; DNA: TGCAGCGTTCGCAGGGGTCCCGCGACTGAAGCTTTCTTT; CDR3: CSVRRGPATEAFF
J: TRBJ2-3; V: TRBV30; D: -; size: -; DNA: TGTGCCTGGAGTGTACCGGCGGCAGGGGATACGCAGTATTTT; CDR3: CAWSVPAAGDTQYF
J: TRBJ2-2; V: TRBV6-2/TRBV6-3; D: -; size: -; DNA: TGTGCCAGCAGCCGGGCAGGGAACACCGGGGAGCTGTTTTTT; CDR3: CASSRAGNTGELFF
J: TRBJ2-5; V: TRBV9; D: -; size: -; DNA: TGTGCCAGCAGCGCCGGGTCCCCGGGGACCCAGTACTTC; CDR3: CASSAGSPGTQYF
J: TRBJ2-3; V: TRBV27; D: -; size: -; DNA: TGTGCCAGCAGCAACAGGGATAGCACAGATACGCAGTATTTT; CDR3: CASSNRDSTDTQYF
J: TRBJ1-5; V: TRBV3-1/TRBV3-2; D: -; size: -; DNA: TGTGCCAGCAGCCAAGATCGGGGTTCGGGGCAGCCCCAGCATTTT; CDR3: CASSQDRGSGQPQHF
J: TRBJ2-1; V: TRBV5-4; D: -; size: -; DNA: TGTGCCAGCAGCTTGGACAGGGAAGCGCTCAATGAGCAGTTCTTC; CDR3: CASSLDREALNEQFF
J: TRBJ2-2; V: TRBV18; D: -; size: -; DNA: TGTGCCAGCTCACCACCGGGAGGAGGGGACACCGGGGAGCTGTTTTTT; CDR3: CASSPPGGGDTGELFF
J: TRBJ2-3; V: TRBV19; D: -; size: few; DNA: TGTGCCAGTAGTATTGGGTTGGCGGGAGATACGCAGTATTTT; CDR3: CASSIGLAGDTQYF
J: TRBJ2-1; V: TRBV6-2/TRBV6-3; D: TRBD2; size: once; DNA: TGTGCCAGCAGTTACGACGGGAGGCCCTACAATGAGCAGTTCTTC; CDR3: CASSYDGRPYNEQFF
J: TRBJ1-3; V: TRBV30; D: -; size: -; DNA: TGTGCCTCCCTTGTAGAAGCCTCTGGAAACACCATATATTTT; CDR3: CASLVEASGNTIYF
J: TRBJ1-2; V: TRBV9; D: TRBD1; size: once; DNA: TGTGCCAGCAGCGTAGCGCAAGGCAGGGGGGATGGCTACACCTTC; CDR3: CASSVAQGRGDGYTF
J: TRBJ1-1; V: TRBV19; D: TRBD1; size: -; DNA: TGTGCCACCAAAAGCAGGGGGGTCTCCACTGAAGCTTTCTTT; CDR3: CATKSRGVSTEAFF
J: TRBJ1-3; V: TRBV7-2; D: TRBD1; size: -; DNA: TGTGCCAGCAGGGGCACAGGGGGTGATGCTGGAAACACCATATATTTT; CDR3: CASRGTGGDAGNTIYF
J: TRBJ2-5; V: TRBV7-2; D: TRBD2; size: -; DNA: TGTGCCAGCAGCGTAGATCATTCGGGACTAGCGTCCCGGAGGGAGACCCAGTACTTC; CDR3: CASSVDHSGLASRRETQYF
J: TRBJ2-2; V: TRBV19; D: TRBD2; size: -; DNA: TGTGCCAGTAGTACTGGGACTAGCGGGAGGGCCGCCAACCCACACACCGGGGAGCTGTTTTTT; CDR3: CASSTGTSGRAANPHTGELFF
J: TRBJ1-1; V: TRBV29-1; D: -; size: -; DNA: TGCAGCGCGGAGCAGAACACTGAAGCTTTCTTT; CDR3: CSAEQNTEAFF
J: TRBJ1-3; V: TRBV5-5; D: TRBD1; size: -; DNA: TGTGCCAGCAGCTTGACCGGACAGGTTAGCTCTGGAAACACCATATATTTT; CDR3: CASSLTGQVSSGNTIYF
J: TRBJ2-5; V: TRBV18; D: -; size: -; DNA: TGTGCCAGCTCACCCCTAGAGACCCAGTACTTC; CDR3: CASSPLETQYF
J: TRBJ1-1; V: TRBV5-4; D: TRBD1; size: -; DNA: TGTGCCAGCAGCTTGCCGGGACAGGGGAGAGCTTTCTTT; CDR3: CASSLPGQGRAFF
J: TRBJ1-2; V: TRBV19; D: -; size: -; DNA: TGTGCCAGTAAGAGGTCTTATGGAGACTATGGCTACACCTTC; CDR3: CASKRSYGDYGYTF
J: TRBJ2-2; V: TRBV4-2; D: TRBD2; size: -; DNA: TGTGCCAGCAGCCAAAGCCGGACTAGCGGGAGGTTTCGTTACACCGGGGAGCTGTTTTTT; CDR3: CASSQSRTSGRFRYTGELFF
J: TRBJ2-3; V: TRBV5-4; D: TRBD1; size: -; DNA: TGTGCCAGCAGCTTGGGGACAGGGGTAGGCACAGATACGCAGTATTTT; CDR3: CASSLGTGVGTDTQYF
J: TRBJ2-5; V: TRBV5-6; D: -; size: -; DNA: TGTGCCAGCAGCTTGGTAAGGGCGGGCCGCAGGGAGACCCAGTACTTC; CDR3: CASSLVRAGRRETQYF
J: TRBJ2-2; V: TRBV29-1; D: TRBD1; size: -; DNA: TGCAGCGCGGGTTGGGACAGCGCGAACACCGGGGAGCTGTTTTTT; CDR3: CSAGWDSANTGELFF
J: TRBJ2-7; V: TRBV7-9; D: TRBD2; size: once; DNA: TGTGCCAGCAGCCCCGGTGTGGGAACCAGCGGGGCCTACGAGCAGTACTTC; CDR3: CASSPGVGTSGAYEQYF
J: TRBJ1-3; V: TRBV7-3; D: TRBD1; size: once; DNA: TGTGCCAGCAGCATCGGGACAGGCATCACCGGAAACACCATATATTTT; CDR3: CASSIGTGITGNTIYF
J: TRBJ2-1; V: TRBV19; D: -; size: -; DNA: TGTGCCAGTAGGCCCCTGACTAGTTCCCTTTACAATGAGCAGTTCTTC; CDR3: CASRPLTSSLYNEQFF
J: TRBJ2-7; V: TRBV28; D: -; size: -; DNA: TGTGCCAGCAGGGTAGACAACTACGAGCAGTACTTC; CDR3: CASRVDNYEQYF
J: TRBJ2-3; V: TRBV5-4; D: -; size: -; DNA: TGTGCCAGCAGTTCGCCTCCTAGCGAGGGTGGGGAGGATACGCAGTATTTT; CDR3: CASSSPPSEGGEDTQYF
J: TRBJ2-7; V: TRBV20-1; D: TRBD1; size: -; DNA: TGCAGTGCGGACAGGGGGGACGAGCAGTACTTC; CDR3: CSADRGDEQYF
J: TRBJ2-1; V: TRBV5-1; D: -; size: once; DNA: TGCGCCAGCAGCCGGACCGGGACAGAGCAGTTCTTC; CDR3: CASSRTGTEQFF
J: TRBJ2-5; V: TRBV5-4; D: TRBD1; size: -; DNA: TGTGCCAGCAGCCGTGACAGGGCGGGAGAGACCCAGTACTTC; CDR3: CASSRDRAGETQYF
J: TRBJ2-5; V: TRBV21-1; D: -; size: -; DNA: TGTGCCAGCAGCTCTCCGTGGGGTAGGGGGCAAGAGACCCAGTACTTC; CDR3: CASSSPWGRGQETQYF
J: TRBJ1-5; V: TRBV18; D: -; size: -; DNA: TGTGCCAGCTCAGGACAGAAGAATCAGCCCCAGCATTTT; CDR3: CASSGQKNQPQHF
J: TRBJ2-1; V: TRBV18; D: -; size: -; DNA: TGTGCCAGCTCACCCCGGACAGATTACAATGAGCAGTTCTTC; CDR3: CASSPRTDYNEQFF
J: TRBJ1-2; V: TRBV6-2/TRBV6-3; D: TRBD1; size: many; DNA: TGTGCCAGCAGTACCCAGGGGGAGAGCTACACCTTC; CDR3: CASSTQGESYTF
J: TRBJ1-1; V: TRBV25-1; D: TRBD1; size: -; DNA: TGTGCCAGCAGTGAATCGATCCGGGCAGGGGGCCTCGACACTGAAGCTTTCTTT; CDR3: CASSESIRAGGLDTEAFF
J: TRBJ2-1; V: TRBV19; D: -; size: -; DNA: TGTGCCAGTAGTAGGACTACGACCTCCTACAATGAGCAGTTCTTC; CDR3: CASSRTTTSYNEQFF
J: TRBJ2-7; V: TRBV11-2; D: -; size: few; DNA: TGTGCCAGCAGCTTAGTCCTGGCGGGAAAAGGGTACGAGCAGTACTTC; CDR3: CASSLVLAGKGYEQYF
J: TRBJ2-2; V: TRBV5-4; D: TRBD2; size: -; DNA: TGTGCCAGCACCATCGGGGGGTTTTCGAACGGGGAGCTGTTTTTT; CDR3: CASTIGGFSNGELFF
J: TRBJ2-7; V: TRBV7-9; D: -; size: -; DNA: TGTGCCAGCAGCTTAGAACAGGAGCAGTACTTC; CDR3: CASSLEQEQYF
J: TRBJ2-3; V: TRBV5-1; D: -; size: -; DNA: TGCGCCAGCAATCCCGGCCAGGATGATACGCAGTATTTT; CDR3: CASNPGQDDTQYF
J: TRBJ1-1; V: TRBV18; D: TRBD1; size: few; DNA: TGTGCCAGCTCACCACTAACAGGGGTGAACACTGAAGCTTTCTTT; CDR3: CASSPLTGVNTEAFF
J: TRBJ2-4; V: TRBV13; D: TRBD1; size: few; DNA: TGTGCCAGCAGGTCGACAGGGGGGAACCTAGCCAAAAACATTCAGTACTTC; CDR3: CASRSTGGNLAKNIQYF